The 22 T cell receptor beta chains reported below all come from one sample, sequenced in a study of T cells in tumors after PD-1 blockade. Repertoires were generated with immunoSEQ multiplex PCR, while TCRdb's copy carries only in-frame clones and drops some. The sample has fewer than 40,000 clones, roughly two thirds seen once. This sample comprised PBMCs, obtained after anti-PD-1 treatment. The receptors here all came from a human donor with basal cell carcinoma.

V is TRBV7-9 and J is TRBJ1-5, with D unresolved. The length of the CDR3 is 12 residues. Germline V gene lookup returns CDR1 SEHNR and CDR2 FQNEAQ (reference sequence). V was trimmed by 5 bases and J by 3 bases, leaving 5 bases between them. The CDR3 sequence is CASSRDNQPQHF. Here the CDR3 DNA reads TGTGCCAGCAGCCGGGACAATCAGCCCCAGCATTTT. Full variable domain (outside the CDR3, taken from reference TRBV7-9 and TRBJ1-5): DTGVSQNPRHKITKRGQNVTFRCDPISEHNRLYWYRQTLGQGPEFLTYFQNEAQLEKSRLLSDRFSAERPKGSFSTLEIQRTEQGDSAMYLCASSRDNQPQHFGDGTRLSIL.

J is TRBJ1-1 and V is TRBV5-8, with D unclear. Deletions cut 3 bases from V and 5 bases from J, with 14 bases between. The CDR3 spans 14 residues. Germline V CDR1 and CDR2: SGHTS, YDEGEE. CDR3 sequence: CASSSYQTGTEAFF. The CDR3 DNA reads TGTGCCAGCAGCTCCTATCAAACCGGAACTGAAGCTTTCTTT.

This sequence joins TRBV6-5 and TRBJ2-3; D gene uncertain. Germline V gene data show CDR1 as MNHEY and CDR2 as SVGAGI. V gave up 6 bases and J gave up 3 bases, with 4 bases separating them. This CDR3 has 11 amino acids. CDR3 in amino acids: CASRLTDTQYF. CDR3 bases: TGTGCCAGCAGATTAACAGATACGCAGTATTTT.

This chain joins TRBV19 and TRBJ1-5; D is undetermined. Germline values: CDR1 LNHDA, CDR2 SQIVND (reference sequence). The CDR3 consists of 12 residues. V shed 4 bases and J shed 7 bases, with 8 bases lying between them. CDR3: CASSTGVQPQHF. The CDR3 DNA reads TGTGCCAGTAGTACTGGGGTACAGCCCCAGCATTTT.

The V and J genes are TRBV6-6 and TRBJ1-4; 7 positions agree with TRBD1. Looked up from germline, CDR1 is MNHNY and CDR2 is SVGAGI (reference sequence). This CDR3 contains 13 residues. The V and J ends lost 9 bases and 4 bases, in that order; junction bases with no gene match: 5. The CDR3 spells CASDREFNEKLFF. The CDR3 nucleotides read TGTGCCAGTGACAGGGAGTTTAATGAAAAACTGTTTTTT.

CDR3 nucleotides: TGTGCCAGCAGCCCAGAGAGCAGGGGGACTAACTATGGCTACACCTTC. This sequence encodes CASSPESRGTNYGYTF. The rearrangement uses TRBV7-9 and TRBJ1-2, with 7 bases lining up with TRBD1. Trimming at V came to 5 bases and at J to 0 bases, leaving 9 bases not matched to a gene. CDR1 SEHNR and CDR2 FQNEAQ come from the germline V gene (reference sequence). The CDR3 totals 16 residues.

The chain carries TRBV27 and TRBJ2-3; D call uncertain. CDR3 length equals 16 residues. Deletions cut 3 bases from V and 1 base from J, with 14 bases between. Per the germline V gene, CDR1 is MNHEY and CDR2 is SMNVEV (reference sequence). CDR3 coding DNA: TGTGCCAGCAGTTTTTCAGGCAACACAGGCACAGATACGCAGTATTTT. Its protein product is CASSFSGNTGTDTQYF.

V gene TRBV6-1 combines with J gene TRBJ2-4, with 8 bases fitting TRBD1. There are 15 residues in the CDR3. V was clipped by 2 bases and J by 8 bases; unmatched bases: 8. Per germline, CDR1 MNHNS and CDR2 SASEGT. In DNA, the CDR3 is TGTGCCAGCAGTGAATCGGCAGGGGGCGCAGACATTCAGTACTTC. This sequence encodes CASSESAGGADIQYF.

This rearrangement joins TRBV6-5 to TRBJ2-7; 8 positions agree with TRBD1. Germline-derived CDR1 and CDR2 are MNHEY and SVGAGI. The CDR3 contains 14 residues. J gave up 2 bases and V 6 bases, and 6 bases lay outside the gene matches. The CDR3 DNA is TGTGCCAGCAGGGGGGTACAGGGGGCCTACGAGCAGTACTTC. Protein product: CASRGVQGAYEQYF.

The chain combines TRBV27 with TRBJ1-2; D unclear. V gave up 2 bases and J gave up 3 bases, with 7 bases separating them. The CDR3 runs 13 residues. CDR1 MNHEY and CDR2 SMNVEV come from the germline V gene (reference sequence). CDR3 sequence: CASSLEPYYGYTF. CDR3 in DNA: TGTGCCAGCAGTTTAGAGCCTTACTATGGCTACACCTTC.

The chain carries TRBV4-3 and TRBJ1-2; tentatively, D is TRBD1 (5 bases). The CDR3 covers 16 residues. The V end was cut by 0 bases, the J end by 0 bases, with 11 bases between. Germline assignment: CDR1 LGHNA and CDR2 YSLEER. This chain's CDR3 is CASSQDSQAPNYGYTF. The CDR3 DNA reads as TGCGCCAGCAGCCAAGATTCACAGGCCCCTAACTATGGCTACACCTTC.

This clone was detected once. This chain joins TRBV3-1 (or the pseudogene TRBV3-2) and TRBJ2-7; TRBD1 agrees at 9 bases. J was trimmed by 3 bases and V by 3 bases; bases with no gene match: 6. The CDR3 has 15 amino acids. Germline CDR1 and CDR2: LGHDT and YNNKEL (reference sequence). CDR3 amino acids: CASSQQAGQGYEQYF. Written as DNA, the CDR3 is TGTGCCAGCAGCCAGCAAGCGGGACAGGGCTACGAGCAGTACTTC.

V and J are TRBV3-1 (or the pseudogene TRBV3-2) and TRBJ1-3, with D unclear. The CDR3 extends over 18 amino acids. Germline V gene sequence: CDR1 LGHDT, CDR2 YNNKEL (reference sequence). V lost 1 base, J lost 0 bases, and 16 bases lay in between. The CDR3 sequence: CASSQGASITRSGNTIYF. As DNA, the CDR3 is TGTGCCAGCAGCCAAGGGGCGTCAATTACTCGCTCTGGAAACACCATATATTTT.

The chain combines TRBV7-2 with TRBJ2-1; possibly TRBD1 for D (6 bases). V was shortened by 5 bases and J by 6 bases, with 14 bases between the two germline ends. The length of the CDR3 is 14 residues. Per the germline V gene, CDR1 is SGHTA and CDR2 is FQGNSA. CDR3 region: CASSATGTLNEQFF. CDR3 bases: TGTGCCAGCAGCGCGACCGGGACACTCAATGAGCAGTTCTTC. Based on the CDR3 plus reference TRBV7-2 and TRBJ2-1, the full variable domain is GAGVSQSPSNKVTEKGKDVELRCDPISGHTALYWYRQSLGQGLEFLIYFQGNSAPDKSGLPSDRFSAERTGGSVSTLTIQRTQQEDSAVYLCASSATGTLNEQFFGPGTRLTVL.

The V and J genes are TRBV19 and TRBJ2-3, with D perhaps TRBD2 (6 bases). Germline V gene data show CDR1 as LNHDA and CDR2 as SQIVND (reference sequence). The length of the CDR3 is 13 residues. V was cut by 7 bases and J by 5 bases, with 13 bases left in between. Here the CDR3 DNA reads TGTGCCAGTATCGGGGGTGGGGAAGATACGCAGTATTTT. This encodes CASIGGGEDTQYF.

This clone was detected once. CDR3 DNA sequence: TGTGCCAGCAGCCTAGGGGGTGAAGAGACCCAGTACTTC. This sequence encodes CASSLGGEETQYF. The chain uses TRBV11-2 and TRBJ2-5; D possibly corresponds to TRBD1 (6 bases). The CDR3 loop spans 13 amino acids. CDR1 is SGHAT and CDR2 is FQNNGV in the germline V gene. The ends were cut back, 5 bases at V and 3 bases at J, with 10 bases in the middle. Full variable domain (rest looked up from reference TRBV11-2 and TRBJ2-5): EAGVAQSPRYKIIEKRQSVAFWCNPISGHATLYWYQQILGQGPKLLIQFQNNGVVDDSQLPKDRFSAERLKGVDSTLKIQPAKLEDSAVYLCASSLGGEETQYFGPGTRLLVL.

The genes are TRBV7-9 and TRBJ1-4; the match to TRBD1 covers 7 bases. J gave up 4 bases and V 5 bases, and 7 bases lay outside the gene matches. The length of the CDR3 is 15 residues. Germline-derived CDR1 and CDR2 are SEHNR and FQNEAQ (reference sequence). In DNA, the CDR3 is TGTGCCAGCAGCCTAGGGACAGCCTTTAATGAAAAACTGTTTTTT. Translation gives CASSLGTAFNEKLFF. Combining the CDR3 with reference TRBV7-9 and TRBJ1-4 gives the whole variable domain DTGVSQNPRHKITKRGQNVTFRCDPISEHNRLYWYRQTLGQGPEFLTYFQNEAQLEKSRLLSDRFSAERPKGSFSTLEIQRTEQGDSAMYLCASSLGTAFNEKLFFGSGTQLSVL.

The chain carries TRBV19 and TRBJ2-2; D unresolved. Germline assignment: CDR1 LNHDA and CDR2 SQIVND (reference sequence). The CDR3 contains 15 residues. The V end lost 2 bases, the J end lost 4 bases, and 11 bases lay between the germline ends. The CDR3, as DNA: TGTGCCAGTAGTATATTTCTAGAGCGCACCGGGGAGCTGTTTTTT. Translated, it gives CASSIFLERTGELFF.

The rearrangement links TRBV19 to TRBJ1-1; 7 positions agree with TRBD1. Germline V lookup: CDR1 LNHDA, CDR2 SQIVND (reference sequence). V shed 5 bases, J shed 5 bases, and the junction held 23 bases outside the gene matches. There are 19 residues in the CDR3. The CDR3 region has the DNA TGTGCCAGTAGTGTTCTCCGACAGGGAGGCTCGGGGAGATGGACTGAAGCTTTCTTT. This codes for CASSVLRQGGSGRWTEAFF.

This clone was counted a single time. The chain has TRBV27 and TRBJ2-7; 9 nucleotides match TRBD1. CDR1 is MNHEY, CDR2 SMNVEV, per germline (reference sequence). The V and J ends lost 7 bases and 0 bases, in that order; junction bases with no gene match: 16. The CDR3 has 18 residues. The CDR3 DNA reads TGTGCCAGCAATACCGGGACAGGGTCGGGTACGGGCTCCTACGAGCAGTACTTC. It yields the protein CASNTGTGSGTGSYEQYF.

The chain couples TRBV6-2 or TRBV6-3 to TRBJ2-3; D possibly uses TRBD1 or TRBD2 (5 bases each). There are 13 residues in the CDR3. Germline V gene sequence: CDR1 MNHEY, CDR2 SVGEGT. V lost 6 bases to trimming and J lost 5 bases, with 12 bases between them. CDR3 amino acids: CASSRGRKDTQYF. The DNA of the CDR3 is TGTGCCAGCAGCCGGGGCAGGAAAGATACGCAGTATTTT.

Many counts were recorded for this clone. This chain connects TRBV5-5 to TRBJ1-5, with D perhaps matching TRBD1 (5 bases). V lost 2 bases, J lost 8 bases, and 20 bases lay in between. The CDR3 contains 16 residues. Germline CDR1 and CDR2: SGHKS and YYEKEE (reference sequence). The DNA for the CDR3 is TGTGCCAGCAGCTTAGACGACACGGCTCTGGGGGAGCCCCAGCATTTT. Protein sequence: CASSLDDTALGEPQHF.